This T cell receptor beta chain was profiled in a study of molecular identifiers for immune sequencing clone quantification. This clonotype was recorded at least ten times. CDR1 and CDR2 from the germline V gene are LNHDA and SQIVND (reference sequence). Trimming cost V 2 bases and J 4 bases, with 10 bases left between them. This CDR3 comprises 14 residues. For bulk TCR libraries, previously described methods and listed TCR primers were used. MiXCR was run by TCRdb on the PCR reads, yielding one entry per CDR3 protein. The sample yields about 510,000 distinct CDR3 sequences, 20% to 25% seen once. This chain joins TRBV19 and TRBJ2-3; D remains unclear. Sequencing input: naive CD8+ T cells from blood, with Jurkat cell RNA spiked in. Subset denoted: FACS-sorted CD8+CD4-CCR7+CD45RA+ naive T cells. The receptor was derived from a human donor in good health. Some libraries in this study had Jurkat cell RNA spiked in. This CDR3 reads CASSIYSPADTQYF. The CDR3 DNA reads TGTGCCAGTAGTATATACTCCCCCGCAGATACGCAGTATTTT.